At least ten counts were recorded for the clone carrying this TCR beta chain. Its specificity is unknown. TCRdb recomputed calls from the 5' RACE reads with MiXCR, one row per CDR3 protein. The sample has 60,000 to 90,000 distinct CDR3 sequences; more than 9% are singletons. These data originate in a study of early T cells in non-severe SARS-CoV-2 infection. Regarding the study as a whole: Matching results from VDJdb favored anti-spike CD8 responses, leaving private and CD4 specificities undetected.

The V end was cut by 8 bases, the J end by 1 base, with 14 bases between. CDR3 length: 14 residues. Germline CDR1 SGHVS, CDR2 FNYEAQ. Sequencing used whole blood. The origin of this receptor is an adult who was a healthcare worker with PCR-confirmed SARS-CoV-2 infection or an uninfected control (not recorded which). This chain links TRBV7-6 with TRBJ2-5; D call uncertain. The CDR3 sequence is CASSPFRSQETQYF. The CDR3 nucleotides are TGTGCCAGCTCCCCTTTTAGGTCCCAAGAGACCCAGTACTTC.